Listed here are 29 T cell receptor beta chains from one sample, sequenced in a study of cytomegalovirus exposure and HLA in healthy donors. 13 Jbeta primers and 60 Vbeta primers were used for the PCR. Sequencing used immunoSEQ multiplex PCR; TCRdb keeps in-frame clones, though not all of them. The table has over 150,000 clones, 79% seen once. Sequencing was done on a sample of PBMCs. The receptors derive from a girl aged 5 to 17 in good health and CMV-seropositive.

The J gene is TRBJ2-1, the V gene TRBV6-4, with 9 bases fitting TRBD1. This CDR3 is 15 amino acids long. Germline CDR1 MRHNA, CDR2 SNTAGT. The J segment lost 5 bases and the V segment lost 6 bases, leaving 8 bases of the junction unmatched. CDR3 sequence (DNA): TGTGCCAGCAGGCCGACAGGGGGTGCCCACAATGAGCAGTTCTTC. It yields the protein CASRPTGGAHNEQFF.

The chain uses TRBV10-1 and TRBJ1-3, with D uncertain. The CDR3 extends over 15 amino acids. From germline, CDR1 is WNHNN and CDR2 SYGVQD (reference sequence). Trimming removed 2 bases at V and 0 bases at J, with 8 bases between. CDR3 nucleotides: TGCGCCAGCAGTGAGAACCTAAGCTCTGGAAACACCATATATTTT. Its protein is CASSENLSSGNTIYF.

This clone appeared once. The J gene is TRBJ1-3, the V gene TRBV27; possible D gene TRBD1, 6 bases. Germline values: CDR1 MNHEY, CDR2 SMNVEV (reference sequence). The CDR3 covers 13 residues. V gave up 3 bases and J gave up 8 bases, with 11 bases separating them. The CDR3 loop is CASSFQAGDTIYF. The CDR3 DNA reads TGTGCCAGCAGTTTTCAGGCAGGGGACACCATATATTTT.

This clone was seen more than once but under ten times. The chain has TRBV4-1 and TRBJ1-3, with TRBD1 identical over 8 bases. V was clipped by 3 bases and J by 7 bases; unmatched bases: 11. The germline CDR1 and CDR2 sequences are MGHRA and YSYEKL. This CDR3 contains 16 residues. This CDR3 is CASSHPVRDRRNTIYF. CDR3 DNA sequence: TGCGCCAGCAGCCACCCCGTCCGGGACAGGCGCAACACCATATATTTT.

The V and J genes are TRBV19 and TRBJ2-7, with D tentatively TRBD1 (7 bases). Trimming removed 6 bases from V and 3 bases from J, with 12 bases in between. The germline gives CDR1 LNHDA, CDR2 SQIVND (reference sequence). This CDR3 comprises 13 residues. The CDR3 DNA is TGTGCCAGTAGCAGGCGGGACAGCTACGAGCAGTACTTC. Amino acids: CASSRRDSYEQYF.

A few counts support this clone. The chain carries TRBV7-7 and TRBJ2-5, with TRBD2 as a possible D gene (6 bases). The germline V and J ends were trimmed by 5 bases and 11 bases, with 21 bases remaining between them. The germline V gene has CDR1 SSHAT and CDR2 FNYEAQ (reference sequence). The CDR3 length is 14 residues. The CDR3 loop is CASSPPAGPSGQYF. CDR3 nucleotide sequence: TGTGCCAGCAGCCCACCTGCGGGACCCAGCGGACAGTACTTC.

V is TRBV5-1 and J is TRBJ2-3; no clear D gene. Between the trimmed V and J ends, which lost 2 bases and 1 base, there was a span of 8 bases. CDR3 length: 14 residues. From germline, CDR1 is SGHRS and CDR2 YFSETQ. The CDR3 reads CASSLRSGTDTQYF. CDR3 in DNA: TGCGCCAGCAGCTTACGAAGCGGCACAGATACGCAGTATTTT.

V and J are TRBV7-2 and TRBJ2-1; 9 bases line up with TRBD2. This CDR3 spans 16 amino acids. The ends lost 1 base at V and 8 bases at J; junction bases unmatched: 9. In germline, CDR1 is SGHTA, CDR2 FQGNSA. CDR3: CASSLVAGGPVDEQFF. In DNA, the CDR3 is TGTGCCAGCAGCTTAGTTGCGGGGGGGCCGGTGGATGAGCAGTTCTTC.

CDR3: CASSQVGQGAGEQYF. CDR3 nucleotides: TGCGCCAGCAGCCAAGTGGGACAGGGGGCAGGCGAGCAGTACTTC. The rearrangement uses TRBV4-1 and TRBJ2-7, with TRBD1 matching 12 bases. The CDR3 totals 15 residues. From germline, CDR1 is MGHRA and CDR2 YSYEKL. The junction had 4 bases not matched to a gene; V was cut back by 1 base and J by 6 bases.

The chain combines TRBV5-4 with TRBJ2-5; the match to TRBD2 covers 8 bases. The CDR3 is made up of 15 amino acids. After removal of 0 bases from V and 5 bases from J, the junction contained 6 bases not matched to a gene. The germline V gene has CDR1 SGHNT and CDR2 YYREEE (reference sequence). The CDR3 bases are TGTGCCAGCAGCTTGGTTACGGGAGGGGGGGAGACCCAGTACTTC. Translating gives CASSLVTGGGETQYF.

The chain uses TRBV10-2 and TRBJ1-6; tentatively, D is TRBD1 (5 bases). The V end was cut by 4 bases, the J end by 4 bases, with 11 bases between. Looked up from germline, CDR1 is WSHSY and CDR2 is SAAADI. This CDR3 is 15 amino acids long. CDR3 sequence (DNA): TGCGCCAGCAGTGTTGACAGTTTTTATAATTCACCCCTCCACTTT. This codes for CASSVDSFYNSPLHF.

The chain employs TRBV5-1 and TRBJ2-7; 12 bases match TRBD2. J was trimmed by 4 bases and V by 4 bases; bases with no gene match: 12. This CDR3 is built from 17 residues. Germline-derived CDR1 and CDR2 are SGHRS and YFSETQ. CDR3 sequence: CASSPRATSGGWYEQYF. As DNA, the CDR3 is TGCGCCAGCAGCCCTCGCGCGACTAGCGGGGGTTGGTACGAGCAGTACTTC. Variable domain in full (rest from reference TRBV5-1 and TRBJ2-7): KAGVTQTPRYLIKTRGQQVTLSCSPISGHRSVSWYQQTPGQGLQFLFEYFSETQRNKGNFPGRFSGRQFSNSRSEMNVSTLELGDSALYLCASSPRATSGGWYEQYFGPGTRLTVT.

This clone turned up a few times. In nucleotides, the CDR3 is TGTGCCAGCAGCTTGGAGGGTCTACCCCTCCACTTT. It is translated as CASSLEGLPLHF. This rearrangement joins TRBV7-6 to TRBJ1-6; D is unresolved. In germline, CDR1 is SGHVS, CDR2 FNYEAQ. Trimming took 3 bases from V and 12 from J, leaving 9 bases between them. The CDR3 has 12 amino acids. Full variable domain (outside the CDR3, taken from reference TRBV7-6 and TRBJ1-6): GAGVSQSPRYKVTKRGQDVALRCDPISGHVSLYWYRQALGQGPEFLTYFNYEAQQDKSGLPNDRFSAERPEGSISTLTIQRTEQRDSAMYRCASSLEGLPLHFGNGTRLTVT.

V usage is TRBV15 and J usage is TRBJ1-3; the match to TRBD1 covers 7 bases. The CDR3 has 16 residues. With V trimmed by 3 bases and J by 2 bases, 7 bases remained unmatched. In germline, CDR1 is LNHNV, CDR2 YYDKDF (reference sequence). The CDR3 region has the DNA TGTGCCACCAGCAGCCGAGGAGACAGGGCTGGAAACACCATATATTTT. It specifies CATSSRGDRAGNTIYF.

The rearrangement joins TRBV11-3 to TRBJ2-6; tentative D call: TRBD1 (6 bases). V was shortened by 5 bases and J by 0 bases, with 14 bases between the two germline ends. This CDR3 is 17 amino acids long. Germline V gives CDR1 SGHNT, CDR2 YENEEA. The CDR3 region has the DNA TGTGCCAGCAGCCCCAGGGGAATGGGCTCTGGGGCCAACGTCCTGACTTTC. It codes for CASSPRGMGSGANVLTF.

This clone was seen only once. The chain combines TRBV19 with TRBJ1-6, with D possibly being TRBD1 (6 bases). The CDR3 loop spans 14 amino acids. Germline CDR1 LNHDA, CDR2 SQIVND (reference sequence). Trimming took off 1 base at V and 7 bases at J, with 8 bases between the two ends. The CDR3 bases are TGTGCCAGTAGTATAGTTCAGGGGAATTCACCCCTCCACTTT. It translates to CASSIVQGNSPLHF. Full variable domain (outside the CDR3, taken from reference TRBV19 and TRBJ1-6): DGGITQSPKYLFRKEGQNVTLSCEQNLNHDAMYWYRQDPGQGLRLIYYSQIVNDFQKGDIAEGYSVSREKKESFPLTVTSAQKNPTAFYLCASSIVQGNSPLHFGNGTRLTVT.

The chain joins TRBV2 to TRBJ1-5; D is ambiguous. Germline CDR1 and CDR2: SNHLY and FYNNEI. There are 14 residues in the CDR3. V lost 9 bases, J lost 3 bases, and 15 bases lay in between. CDR3 nucleotide sequence: TGTGCCAGTAAAGAGGGCGGGTACAATCAGCCCCAGCATTTT. The encoded protein is CASKEGGYNQPQHF.

The chain has TRBV7-6 and TRBJ2-2; D is unresolved. The CDR3 runs to 15 residues. V gave up 4 bases and J gave up 6 bases, with 15 bases separating them. Germline CDR1 SGHVS, CDR2 FNYEAQ. CDR3 loop: CASSSGFVSPGELFF. The CDR3 DNA reads as TGTGCCAGCAGCTCGGGTTTCGTCAGCCCCGGGGAGCTGTTTTTT.

V is TRBV5-8 and J is TRBJ1-1; D gene ambiguous. V shed 6 bases and J shed 3 bases, with 24 bases lying between them. Germline values: CDR1 SGHTS, CDR2 YDEGEE. CDR3 length equals 17 residues. The CDR3 sequence is CASNYVKLARPYTEAFF. CDR3 nucleotides: TGTGCCAGCAACTACGTAAAGTTGGCACGGCCCTACACTGAAGCTTTCTTT.

V usage is TRBV30 and J usage is TRBJ1-1; D may be TRBD1 (6 bases). Per the germline V gene, CDR1 is GTSNPN and CDR2 is SVGIG (reference sequence). CDR3 length: 15 residues. V lost 6 bases and J lost 1, with 18 bases in between. The CDR3 loop reads CACPRLGQPNTEAFF. The CDR3 nucleotides read TGTGCCTGCCCACGGCTGGGACAACCGAACACTGAAGCTTTCTTT.

The chain joins TRBV27 to TRBJ1-5; 8 bases are a match to TRBD1. V trimming: 9 bases; J trimming: 1 base; junction bases outside the gene matches: 11. Germline V gene sequence: CDR1 MNHEY, CDR2 SMNVEV (reference sequence). The CDR3 contains 16 residues. The CDR3 DNA reads as TGTGCCAGTCAGCCGACAGGGGATGACAGCAATCAGCCCCAGCATTTT. Its translation is CASQPTGDDSNQPQHF.

The V gene is TRBV10-2, the J gene TRBJ1-5, with D maybe TRBD1 (6 bases). V was pared by 2 bases and J by 6 bases, with 11 bases between. The CDR3 runs to 14 residues. Germline CDR1 WSHSY, CDR2 SAAADI. CDR3 in DNA: TGCGCCAGCAGTGAGGGGACACTCACTCAGCCCCAGCATTTT. Its protein is CASSEGTLTQPQHF.

This clone was counted only a few times. V and J are TRBV6-6 and TRBJ2-3, with 7 bases lining up with TRBD1. V was pared by 5 bases and J by 4 bases, with 6 bases of the junction left unmatched. Per the germline V gene, CDR1 is MNHNY and CDR2 is SVGAGI (reference sequence). The CDR3 extends over 14 amino acids. The CDR3, as DNA: TGTGCCAGCAGTGACAGGGTTGGCGCAGATACGCAGTATTTT. Translating gives CASSDRVGADTQYF.

This clone was recorded once. The chain couples TRBV29-1 to TRBJ2-1; 8 nucleotides align to TRBD2. Per germline, CDR1 SQVTM and CDR2 ANQGSEA. The CDR3 runs to 17 residues. The V gene end was trimmed by 7 bases and the J gene end by 4 bases; junction bases not matched to a gene: 18. The CDR3 reads CSAPGGAGGPLYNEQFF. The CDR3 DNA is TGCAGCGCTCCTGGAGGGGCGGGGGGTCCCTTGTACAATGAGCAGTTCTTC.

This clone has only a few counts. The rearrangement joins TRBV5-8 to TRBJ2-7, with D possibly matching TRBD2 (5 bases). This CDR3 contains 13 residues. The germline V and J ends were trimmed by 4 bases and 6 bases, with 14 bases remaining between them. The germline V gene encodes CDR1 SGHTS and CDR2 YDEGEE. DNA for the CDR3: TGTGCCAGCAGCCTCCCCCCCCGGGGCGAGCAGTACTTC. Translation gives CASSLPPRGEQYF.

This clone was observed once. The chain links TRBV7-2 to TRBJ2-3, with D uncertain. Germline loops: CDR1 SGHTA, CDR2 FQGNSA. Trimming took 3 bases from V and 4 from J, leaving 5 bases between them. This CDR3 has 12 residues. The CDR3 DNA reads as TGTGCCAGCAGCTTCCGTGCAGATACGCAGTATTTT. Its protein is CASSFRADTQYF.

The rearrangement uses TRBV4-3 and TRBJ2-2; D is uncertain. The CDR3 sequence is 13 residues long. The germline CDR1 and CDR2 sequences are LGHNA and YSLEER. V lost 0 bases and J 4 bases, leaving 3 bases between the germline ends. In DNA form, the CDR3 reads TGCGCCAGCAGCCAAGACTCCACCGGGGAGCTGTTTTTT. This sequence encodes CASSQDSTGELFF.

The chain is built from TRBV18 and TRBJ2-1; 7 nucleotides align to TRBD1. This CDR3 is 15 amino acids long. Germline CDR1 KGHSH, CDR2 LQKENI. Trimming cost V 5 bases and J 0 bases; bases outside gene matches: 4. In DNA, the CDR3 is TGTGCCAGCTCAGCAGGACAGGCCTCCTACAATGAGCAGTTCTTC. It codes for CASSAGQASYNEQFF.

The chain couples TRBV5-6 to TRBJ2-1, with D tentatively TRBD2 (7 bases). The CDR3 covers 18 residues. V gave up 3 bases and J gave up 6 bases, with 25 bases separating them. Germline V lookup: CDR1 SGHDT, CDR2 YYEEEE. The DNA for the CDR3 is TGTGCCAGCAGCTCGCAGGGACCGGGGGGCCCGCAAGGCAATGAGCAGTTCTTC. It codes for CASSSQGPGGPQGNEQFF.